These T cell receptor beta chains were read from a single sample in a study of breast tumors, draining lymph nodes, adjacent tissues. A single record per CDR3 protein comes from TCRdb applying MiXCR to the multiplex PCR reads. Among about 200,000 distinct CDR3 sequences listed, roughly 31% were seen once. Specimen: axillary lymph node tissue. These receptor sequences come from a female donor with breast cancer. Some clones in this sample may be carry-over from other donors' samples. Both conserved end residues are part of each CDR3. D genes are given only for firm matches. Clone size is stated in some rows and not others, as once, few, many or a class when expanded.

d_call clone_size j_call v_call cdr3_nt cdr3_aa
TRBD1 few TRBJ1-1 TRBV20-1 TGCAGTGCTAGAGGCCAGGGGGAGCGAGCTTTCTTT CSARGQGERAFF
TRBD1 many TRBJ1-2 TRBV19 TGTGCCAGTAGTATTGGACAGGATGGTGGCTACACCTTC CASSIGQDGGYTF
- many TRBJ2-2 TRBV7-6 TGTGCCAGCAGCCGTGAGATTAACACCGGGGAGCTGTTTTTT CASSREINTGELFF
TRBD2 - TRBJ2-1 TRBV29-1 TGCAGCGCCGACTCTAGCGGGACTAGTTCCTACAATGAGCAGTTCTTC CSADSSGTSSYNEQFF
TRBD1 - TRBJ2-5 TRBV11-2 TGTGCCAGCAGCTTTAGGGACAGGGCAGAGACCCAGTACTTC CASSFRDRAETQYF
- many TRBJ2-1 TRBV30 TGTGCCTGGAGAAGTTGGGCAGGGAACAATGAGCAGTTCTTC CAWRSWAGNNEQFF
TRBD1 - TRBJ2-7 TRBV5-1 TGCGCCAGCGGCTTGGACAGGGCGGATTACGAGCAGTACTTC CASGLDRADYEQYF
- few TRBJ1-2 TRBV3-1 TGTGCCAGCAGCCCCGATAACAGGAGGTCCTATGGCTACACCTTC CASSPDNRRSYGYTF
TRBD1 many TRBJ2-1 TRBV5-4 TGTGCCAGCAGCGCGGACAGGACCGACAATGAGCAGTTCTTC CASSADRTDNEQFF
TRBD1 once TRBJ1-4 TRBV7-9 TGTGCCAGCAGCCGGACAGGGAGCGAAAAACTGTTTTTT CASSRTGSEKLFF
- - TRBJ1-6 TRBV2 TGTGCCAGCAGTGCCCGGGGGATGAGCGCTAATTCACCCCTCCACTTC CASSARGMSANSPLHF
- many TRBJ2-7 TRBV6-1 TGTGCCAGCAGTGAAATTCTGGGCGGGCAGGGCTCCTACGAGCAGTACTTC CASSEILGGQGSYEQYF
TRBD2 many TRBJ2-7 TRBV7-7 TGTGCTAGCAGCGAGGGGACTAACGACGAGCAGTACTTC CASSEGTNDEQYF
- many TRBJ2-1 TRBV5-1 TGCGCCAGCAGCTCCCAAGGGGAAACTGATGAGCAGTTCTTC CASSSQGETDEQFF
TRBD1 many TRBJ2-2 TRBV6-2/TRBV6-3 TGTGCCAGCAGTTACTTGGCGAGGGACAGATCGCAACGGGAGCTGTTTTTT CASSYLARDRSQRELFF
- many TRBJ1-2 TRBV19 TGTGCCAGTAGTATGGGGCAGCCCGGCTATGGCTACACCTTC CASSMGQPGYGYTF
- - TRBJ2-3 TRBV29-1 TGCTGCTACTGGGGGCGGGCTAGCACAGATACGCAGTATTTT CCYWGRASTDTQYF
TRBD1 many TRBJ1-5 TRBV20-1 TGCAGTGCTAGAGGATCACACCGGGACAGGGGGCTGGTCAATCAGCCCCAGCATTTT CSARGSHRDRGLVNQPQHF
- many TRBJ2-3 TRBV19 TGTGCCAGTAGTTCCCCTCCCACGGGCAGCACAGATACGCAGTATTTT CASSSPPTGSTDTQYF
- many TRBJ1-6 TRBV5-8 TGTGCCAGCAGCTTCAAAATTGACGAATCACCCCTCCACTTT CASSFKIDESPLHF
- - TRBJ2-3 TRBV9 TGTGCCAGCAGCCCACTAGGGGGGACAGATACGCAGTATTTT CASSPLGGTDTQYF
- - TRBJ2-3 TRBV2 TGTGCCAGCAGTGAAGGGGGAGGAGTCAATGAGCAGTATTTT CASSEGGGVNEQYF
TRBD1 many TRBJ1-4 TRBV6-6 TGTGCCAGCAGTTACAGGGGGCTCGAAAAACTGTTTTTT CASSYRGLEKLFF
- - TRBJ2-5 TRBV2 TGTGCCAGCAGTACGACTCGCCCCGGAGAGACCCAGTACTTC CASSTTRPGETQYF